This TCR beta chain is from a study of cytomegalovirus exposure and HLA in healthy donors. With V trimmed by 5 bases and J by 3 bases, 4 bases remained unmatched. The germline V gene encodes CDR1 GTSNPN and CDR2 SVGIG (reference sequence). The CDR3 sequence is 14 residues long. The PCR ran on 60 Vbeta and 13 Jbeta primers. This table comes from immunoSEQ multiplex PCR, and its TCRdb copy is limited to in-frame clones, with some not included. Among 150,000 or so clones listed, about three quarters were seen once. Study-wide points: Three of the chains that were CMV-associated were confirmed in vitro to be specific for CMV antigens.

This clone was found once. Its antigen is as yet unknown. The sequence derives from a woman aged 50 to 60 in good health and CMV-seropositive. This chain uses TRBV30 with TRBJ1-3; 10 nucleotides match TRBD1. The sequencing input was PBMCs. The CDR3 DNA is TGTGCCTGGGGACAGGGGGAATTTGGAAACACCATATATTTT. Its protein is CAWGQGEFGNTIYF.